A selection of T cell receptor beta chains follows, all from one sample in a study of blood T cell repertoires in COVID-19. The table came from immunoSEQ multiplex PCR; TCRdb's copy has only in-frame clones and leaves some out. The data contain about 220,000 clones, 85% to 90% of them singletons. Material for sequencing was PBMCs or T cells enriched from blood (not recorded which). These TCRs come from a woman aged 18-29 years in a cohort exposed to, infected with or recovered from COVID-19 (not recorded which). Both conserved end residues are part of each CDR3. The order of the fields is clone size, D gene, J gene, V gene, CDR3 protein, CDR3 DNA. A D gene is named only where the DNA matches it firmly. Clone size is stated in some rows and not others, as once, few, many or a class when expanded.

clone size: NA
D gene: NA
J gene: TRBJ2-3
V gene: TRBV12-1
CDR3 protein: CARPGQKFQGADTQYF
CDR3 DNA: TGTGCCAGACCGGGACAGAAATTTCAGGGTGCAGATACGCAGTATTTT

clone size: NA
D gene: NA
J gene: TRBJ2-7
V gene: TRBV5-6
CDR3 protein: CASSSRQVPYEQYF
CDR3 DNA: TGTGCCAGCAGCTCCCGACAGGTTCCCTACGAGCAGTACTTC

clone size: NA
D gene: NA
J gene: TRBJ2-7
V gene: TRBV11-2
CDR3 protein: CASSLARRTTYEQYF
CDR3 DNA: TGTGCCAGCAGCTTAGCACGGAGAACCACCTACGAGCAGTACTTC

clone size: NA
D gene: TRBD1
J gene: TRBJ1-1
V gene: TRBV11-3
CDR3 protein: CASSQGTGYMNTEAFF
CDR3 DNA: TGTGCCAGCAGCCAAGGGACAGGATACATGAACACTGAAGCTTTCTTT

clone size: NA
D gene: TRBD1
J gene: TRBJ1-5
V gene: TRBV6-1
CDR3 protein: CASRRQGEGNQPQHF
CDR3 DNA: TGTGCCAGCAGAAGACAGGGTGAGGGCAATCAGCCCCAGCATTTT

clone size: NA
D gene: TRBD2
J gene: TRBJ2-1
V gene: TRBV9
CDR3 protein: CASSAGLAGGSYNEQFF
CDR3 DNA: TGTGCCAGCAGCGCGGGACTAGCGGGGGGCTCTTACAATGAGCAGTTCTTC

clone size: NA
D gene: NA
J gene: TRBJ2-1
V gene: TRBV19
CDR3 protein: CASSSGQKYNEQFF
CDR3 DNA: TGTGCCAGTAGTTCAGGACAGAAGTACAATGAGCAGTTCTTC

clone size: NA
D gene: TRBD2
J gene: TRBJ2-7
V gene: TRBV4-2
CDR3 protein: CASSQDWGGAYEQYF
CDR3 DNA: TGTGCCAGCAGCCAAGATTGGGGGGGAGCCTACGAGCAGTACTTC

clone size: NA
D gene: NA
J gene: TRBJ1-1
V gene: TRBV3-1/TRBV3-2
CDR3 protein: CASSQVRGGTEAFF
CDR3 DNA: TGTGCCAGCAGCCAAGTTAGGGGGGGCACTGAAGCTTTCTTT

clone size: NA
D gene: TRBD2
J gene: TRBJ2-1
V gene: TRBV10-3
CDR3 protein: CAISETGIAGSGYNEQFF
CDR3 DNA: TGTGCCATCAGTGAGACCGGGATAGCGGGAAGTGGCTACAATGAGCAGTTCTTC

clone size: NA
D gene: TRBD2
J gene: TRBJ2-1
V gene: TRBV11-2
CDR3 protein: CASSRLQRGSSFYRNEQFF
CDR3 DNA: TGTGCCAGCAGCCGTCTGCAGCGGGGGTCCTCTTTCTACAGGAATGAGCAGTTCTTC

clone size: NA
D gene: NA
J gene: TRBJ2-1
V gene: TRBV7-3
CDR3 protein: CASSPYYNRVTIYNEQFF
CDR3 DNA: TGTGCCAGCAGCCCCTACTACAACAGGGTAACGATCTACAATGAGCAGTTCTTC

clone size: NA
D gene: NA
J gene: TRBJ2-7
V gene: TRBV7-2
CDR3 protein: CASSLGRSYEQYF
CDR3 DNA: TGTGCCAGCAGCTTAGGCCGGTCCTACGAGCAGTACTTC

clone size: once
D gene: NA
J gene: TRBJ1-5
V gene: TRBV7-2
CDR3 protein: CASSSPGRNQPQHF
CDR3 DNA: TGTGCCAGCAGCTCCCCTGGGAGAAATCAGCCCCAGCATTTT

clone size: NA
D gene: TRBD1
J gene: TRBJ1-1
V gene: TRBV19
CDR3 protein: CASSIGTGGMNTEAFF
CDR3 DNA: TGTGCCAGTAGTATTGGGACAGGAGGTATGAACACTGAAGCTTTCTTT

clone size: NA
D gene: NA
J gene: TRBJ1-1
V gene: TRBV2
CDR3 protein: CASSDRGNTEAFF
CDR3 DNA: TGTGCCAGCAGTGACAGGGGGAACACTGAAGCTTTCTTT

clone size: NA
D gene: TRBD1
J gene: TRBJ1-1
V gene: TRBV18
CDR3 protein: CASSPTGTDTEAFF
CDR3 DNA: TGTGCCAGCTCACCGACAGGGACGGACACTGAAGCTTTCTTT

clone size: NA
D gene: NA
J gene: TRBJ1-2
V gene: TRBV10-3
CDR3 protein: CAISEQADGYTF
CDR3 DNA: TGTGCCATCAGTGAACAGGCCGATGGCTACACCTTC

clone size: once
D gene: NA
J gene: TRBJ1-1
V gene: TRBV3-1/TRBV3-2
CDR3 protein: CASKDPGYTEAFF
CDR3 DNA: TGTGCCAGCAAAGATCCGGGTTACACTGAAGCTTTCTTT

clone size: NA
D gene: TRBD2
J gene: TRBJ2-1
V gene: TRBV6-5
CDR3 protein: CASSPGLAPNEQFF
CDR3 DNA: TGTGCCAGCAGCCCGGGACTAGCTCCCAATGAGCAGTTCTTC

clone size: NA
D gene: NA
J gene: TRBJ1-5
V gene: TRBV5-1
CDR3 protein: CASSPGHGNSNQPQHF
CDR3 DNA: TGCGCCAGCAGCCCGGGTCACGGTAATAGCAATCAGCCCCAGCATTTT

clone size: NA
D gene: TRBD1
J gene: TRBJ1-1
V gene: TRBV9
CDR3 protein: CASSVYRGRDTEAFF
CDR3 DNA: TGTGCCAGCAGCGTCTACAGGGGGCGCGACACTGAAGCTTTCTTT

clone size: NA
D gene: TRBD2
J gene: TRBJ2-5
V gene: TRBV11-2
CDR3 protein: CASTGLAETQYF
CDR3 DNA: TGTGCCAGCACGGGACTAGCGGAGACCCAGTACTTC

clone size: NA
D gene: NA
J gene: TRBJ2-2
V gene: TRBV25-1
CDR3 protein: CASSEPTNTGELFF
CDR3 DNA: TGTGCCAGCAGTGAACCTACCAACACCGGGGAGCTGTTTTTT

clone size: NA
D gene: NA
J gene: TRBJ2-1
V gene: TRBV2
CDR3 protein: CASSHGTQSYNEQFF
CDR3 DNA: TGTGCCAGCAGCCACGGGACTCAGTCCTACAATGAGCAGTTCTTC

clone size: NA
D gene: NA
J gene: TRBJ2-7
V gene: TRBV9
CDR3 protein: CASSATPADSYEQYF
CDR3 DNA: TGTGCCAGCAGCGCAACACCCGCTGACTCCTACGAGCAGTACTTC

clone size: NA
D gene: NA
J gene: TRBJ1-1
V gene: TRBV21-1
CDR3 protein: CASSKGEDSQGNYTEAFF
CDR3 DNA: TGTGCCAGCAGCAAAGGAGAGGACAGTCAGGGGAATTACACTGAAGCTTTCTTT

clone size: NA
D gene: NA
J gene: TRBJ1-2
V gene: TRBV2
CDR3 protein: CASSEGDGASNYGYTF
CDR3 DNA: TGTGCCAGCAGTGAAGGAGATGGGGCTTCTAACTATGGCTACACCTTC

clone size: NA
D gene: TRBD1
J gene: TRBJ2-3
V gene: TRBV6-1
CDR3 protein: CASSDRTGVITDTQYF
CDR3 DNA: TGTGCCAGCAGTGATCGGACAGGGGTGATCACAGATACGCAGTATTTT